This T cell receptor (beta chain) was recovered during a study of blood T cell repertoires in COVID-19. Profiling relied on immunoSEQ multiplex PCR, and the TCRdb table lists in-frame clones only, not all of them. Of a few hundred thousand clones in the sample, 89% were seen once. J gave up 6 bases and V 3 bases, and 9 bases lay outside the gene matches. The CDR3 length is 16 residues. Germline loops: CDR1 SGDLS, CDR2 YYNGEE. Input material: PBMCs or T cells enriched from blood (not recorded which). The chain is built from TRBV9 and TRBJ2-1; 10 bases are a match to TRBD2. The clonotype was recovered from a woman aged 40 to 49 who had recovered from COVID-19. CDR3: CASSGRAASGSNEQFF. CDR3 nucleotide sequence: TGTGCCAGCAGCGGGAGAGCGGCTAGCGGGAGCAATGAGCAGTTCTTC.